This TCR beta chain was obtained from a study of blood T cells in healthy people across ages. General study points: Expanded clonotype shifts may have been confounded, as the donors had an unknown CMV status. Strongly correlated with naive T cell percentage was TCR beta diversity.

This CDR3 contains 15 residues. Germline assignment: CDR1 ENHRY and CDR2 SYGVKD. V lost 2 bases and J 0 bases, leaving 9 bases between the germline ends. A second 7 to 11 cycle PCR used barcoded and J-beta primers. TCRdb analysed the 5' RACE reads with MiXCR anew, one entry per CDR3 protein. Here the sample spans 1.5 million or so distinct CDR3 sequences, around 39% being singletons. Every sample yielded at least 6.5 million isolated PBMCs. Samples each yielded at least 6 micrograms of total RNA. Regarding this clonotype: Its specificity is not known.

Input material: blood. This rearrangement joins TRBV10-3 to TRBJ2-3; D call uncertain. The clonotype was recovered from a woman between 18 and 29 years old in good health. CDR3 sequence (DNA): TGTGCCATCAGTGAGACCGACCGAAGCACAGATACGCAGTATTTT. It is translated as CAISETDRSTDTQYF.